The sample holds a few counts of the clone carrying this T cell receptor beta chain. No antigen is known for it. The sample belongs to a study of T cells after yellow fever vaccination. CDR1 and CDR2 from the germline V gene are LGHDT and YNNKEL (reference sequence). CDR3 length: 17 residues. Between the trimmed V and J ends, which lost 1 base and 5 bases, there was a span of 20 bases. Template switching by 5'RACE produced TCR cDNA, adding a universal primer site and UMIs. TCRdb passed the 5' RACE reads through MiXCR, listing each CDR3 protein once. The data contain hundreds of thousands of distinct CDR3 sequences, roughly 14% of them seen just once; the ten biggest clones take up over 12%. Study results and caveats: Reappearing after the booster were most of the clones from primary vaccination (roughly 96% CD4, approximately 88% CD8). It was a weaker secondary response, yet one that peaked faster, at day 5 versus 15. From the bulk population, abundant clonotypes could contaminate and appear within FACS-sorted repertoires.

V is TRBV3-1 and J is TRBJ1-2; a weak D match, TRBD1 (6 bases). The input for sequencing was PBMCs, taken on the day of the yellow fever booster vaccination. This receptor was taken from a man aged 30-40 years who received the YFV17D yellow fever vaccine. The CDR3 DNA is TGTGCCAGCAGCCAAGGAGTAATACAGGGTCTAAGATATGGCTACACCTTC. Amino acids: CASSQGVIQGLRYGYTF.